These 8 T cell receptor beta chains share one sample of origin, sequenced in a study of beta chain features in type 1 diabetes (dated 2018 in TCRdb). The library was obtained by the immunoSEQ multiplex PCR assay. The entire isolated RNA was reverse transcribed using the High Capacity cDNA Reverse Transcription Kit, and thus expressed TCRB transcripts were sequenced. TCRdb took this table from immuneACCESS and kept in-frame rearrangements with V and J called. Such tables lack part of the clones; where checked against another copy, unresolved V genes explain under half of the gap, and the rest is unexplained. A total of some 150,000 clones appear in this sample, about a tenth of them only once. Jointly, the top ten make up about 0.6% of the sample. Sequenced material: central memory CD4+ T cells from blood. Source of these receptors: a woman aged 35 to 49 in good health.

This clone was seen more than once but under ten times. The chain has TRBV25-1 and TRBJ2-7, with TRBD2 identical over 7 bases. The CDR3 totals 10 residues. Germline loops: CDR1 MGHDK, CDR2 SYGVNS. V lost 8 bases, J lost 10 bases, and 5 bases stayed unmatched. The CDR3 DNA reads as TGTGCCAGCCCGACTAGCTCTCAGTACTTC. Its protein is CASPTSSQYF.

This clone has a count of ten or more. The chain uses TRBV7-9 and TRBJ1-2; 8 positions match TRBD1. CDR3 length: 13 residues. The germline V gene encodes CDR1 SEHNR and CDR2 FQNEAQ (reference sequence). V lost 4 bases and J lost 2; bases outside the gene matches: 0. Here the CDR3 DNA reads TGTGCCAGCAGCTGGACAGGGAACTATGGCTACACCTTC. Translated: CASSWTGNYGYTF.

The gene calls are TRBV5-1 and TRBJ2-3; 7 bases agree with TRBD1. CDR1 is SGHRS and CDR2 is YFSETQ in the germline V gene. This CDR3 contains 16 residues. V lost 4 bases to trimming and J lost 6 bases; unmatched junction nucleotides: 14. CDR3 DNA: TGCGCCAGCAGCCCCGGTAGGGGGCTATCAGCGGATACGCAGTATTTT. Protein product: CASSPGRGLSADTQYF.

The chain is built from TRBV28 and TRBJ2-7, with D tentatively TRBD1 (6 bases). The CDR3 has 13 residues. The V gene lost 6 bases and the J gene lost 0 bases, with 9 bases spanning the gap. Germline V gene sequence: CDR1 MDHEN, CDR2 SYDVKM. The CDR3 DNA sequence: TGTGCCAGCAGGATGACAGGCTCCTACGAGCAGTACTTC. Translating gives CASRMTGSYEQYF. The complete variable domain, with remaining parts taken from reference TRBV28 and TRBJ2-7, reads DVKVTQSSRYLVKRTGEKVFLECVQDMDHENMFWYRQDPGLGLRLIYFSYDVKMKEKGDIPEGYSVSREKKERFSLILESASTNQTSMYLCASRMTGSYEQYFGPGTRLTVT.

The chain is built from TRBV6-5 and TRBJ2-5, with TRBD2 as a possible D gene (6 bases). CDR1 and CDR2 from the germline V gene are MNHEY and SVGAGI. The CDR3 runs 13 residues. Deletions cut 5 bases from V and 0 bases from J, with 7 bases between. This chain's CDR3 is CASSRDYQETQYF. The CDR3 region has the DNA TGTGCCAGCAGTCGGGACTACCAAGAGACCCAGTACTTC.

The rearrangement links TRBV25-1 to TRBJ1-4; 7 nucleotides line up with TRBD1. V shed 3 bases and J 8 bases; nucleotides not matched to a gene: 9. The CDR3 totals 15 residues. Per the germline V gene, CDR1 is MGHDK and CDR2 is SYGVNS. The CDR3 is CASSDPRDSAEKLFF. CDR3 DNA: TGTGCCAGCAGTGACCCACGGGACAGTGCAGAAAAACTGTTTTTT. Full variable domain (remainder filled in from reference TRBV25-1 and TRBJ1-4): EADIYQTPRYLVIGTGKKITLECSQTMGHDKMYWYQQDPGMELHLIHYSYGVNSTEKGDLSSESTVSRIRTEHFPLTLESARPSHTSQYLCASSDPRDSAEKLFFGSGTQLSVL.

A few counts support this clone. The CDR3 loop is CASSNLQGTGNTIYF. CDR3 nucleotides: TGTGCCAGCTCTAACCTCCAGGGAACTGGAAACACCATATATTTT. The chain couples TRBV18 to TRBJ1-3, with a weak D call TRBD1 (5 bases). Germline lookup yields CDR1 KGHSH and CDR2 LQKENI. The CDR3 covers 15 residues. With 6 bases removed from V and 2 bases from J, the gap between germline ends came to 14 bases.

V and J are TRBV10-3 and TRBJ1-1; 9 positions agree with TRBD1. The CDR3 extends over 15 amino acids. J was trimmed by 4 bases and V by 3 bases; bases with no gene match: 6. Germline CDR1 is ENHRY and CDR2 is SYGVKD. CDR3 region: CAISDWDRDGTEAFF. CDR3 nucleotide sequence: TGTGCCATCAGTGACTGGGACAGGGATGGCACTGAAGCTTTCTTT.